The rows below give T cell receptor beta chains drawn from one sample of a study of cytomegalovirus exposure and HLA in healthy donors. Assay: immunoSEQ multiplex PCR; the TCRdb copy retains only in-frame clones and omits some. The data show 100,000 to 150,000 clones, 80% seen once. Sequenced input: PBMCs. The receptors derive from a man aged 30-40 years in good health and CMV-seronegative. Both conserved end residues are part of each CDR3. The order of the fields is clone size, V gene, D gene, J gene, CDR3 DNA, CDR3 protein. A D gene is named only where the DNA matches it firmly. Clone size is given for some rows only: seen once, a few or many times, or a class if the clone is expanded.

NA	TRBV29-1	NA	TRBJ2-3	TGCAGCGTTGAGAAGACAGGCACAGATACGCAGTATTTT	CSVEKTGTDTQYF
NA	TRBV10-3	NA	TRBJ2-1	TGTGCCATCAGTGTGACCTCTGGGGCGGTACCGGAGCAGTTCTTC	CAISVTSGAVPEQFF
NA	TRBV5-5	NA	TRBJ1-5	TGTGCCAGCAGCTTAGATAGCGACCAGCCCCAGCATTTT	CASSLDSDQPQHF
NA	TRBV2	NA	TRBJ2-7	TGTGCCAGCAGCTTTACCGGCTACGAGCAGTACTTC	CASSFTGYEQYF
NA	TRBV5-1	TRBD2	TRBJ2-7	TGCGCCAGCAGCTCAACAAGGACTAGCGGGAGTCCCGAGCAGTACTTC	CASSSTRTSGSPEQYF
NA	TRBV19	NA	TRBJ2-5	TGTGCCAGTAGTATAGATTCAAGGGGCTGGGAGACCCAGTACTTC	CASSIDSRGWETQYF
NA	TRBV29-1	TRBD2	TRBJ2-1	TGCAGCGTTAAAGGGCTTGTGGGGACTAGGTTTAATGAGCAGTTCTTC	CSVKGLVGTRFNEQFF
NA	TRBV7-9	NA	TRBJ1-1	TGTGCCAGCAGCCCTTTGGGGCCAATGAACACTGAAGCTTTCTTT	CASSPLGPMNTEAFF
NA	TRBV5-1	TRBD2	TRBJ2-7	TGCGCCAGCGTCCCCGGGACTAGCGTGACCTACGAGCAGTACTTC	CASVPGTSVTYEQYF
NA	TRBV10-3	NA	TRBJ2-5	TGTGCCATCAGTGCCGGGGGACCCCAAGAGACCCAGTACTTC	CAISAGGPQETQYF
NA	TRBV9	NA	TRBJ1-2	TGTGCCAGCAGCGTAGGCGGTACACTAGCTAACTATGGCTACACCTTC	CASSVGGTLANYGYTF
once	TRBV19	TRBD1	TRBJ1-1	TGTGCCACCAGGGGGCAGGGAACGAACTACCCGAACACTGAAGCTTTCTTT	CATRGQGTNYPNTEAFF
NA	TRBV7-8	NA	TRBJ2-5	TGTGCCAGCAGCTTGTGGCAGGGGCGGTCCGGGGAGACCCAGTACTTC	CASSLWQGRSGETQYF
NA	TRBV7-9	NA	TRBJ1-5	TGTGCCAGCAGCCTTAGCTCCGAGGGTCAGCCCCAGCATTTT	CASSLSSEGQPQHF
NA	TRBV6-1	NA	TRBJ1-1	TGTGCCAGCAGTGAATTCAGAAACACTGAAGCTTTCTTT	CASSEFRNTEAFF
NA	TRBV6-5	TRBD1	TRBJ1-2	TGTGCCAGCAGTGGGGGGACAGGGGTTAAGAGCGGCTACACCTTC	CASSGGTGVKSGYTF
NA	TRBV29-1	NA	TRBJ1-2	TGCAGCGTTGAAGACAGAGAGGCTCGAGCTGACTATGGCTACACCTTC	CSVEDREARADYGYTF
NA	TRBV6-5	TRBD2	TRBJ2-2	TGTGCCAGCAGTTACTGGACTAGCGGGATCACCGGGGAGCTGTTTTTT	CASSYWTSGITGELFF
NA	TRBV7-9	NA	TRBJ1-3	TGTGCCAGCAGTTGGAGTAGCTCTGAAAACACCATATATTTT	CASSWSSSENTIYF
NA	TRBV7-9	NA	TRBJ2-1	TGTGCCAGCAGCCCGCCGACAGCCCAAAGCTCCTACAATGAGCAGTTCTTC	CASSPPTAQSSYNEQFF
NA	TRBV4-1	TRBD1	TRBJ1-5	TGCGCCAGCAGCCAAGTTTTATTTATTCGAGGGGGCGGCAATCAGCCCCAGCATTTT	CASSQVLFIRGGGNQPQHF
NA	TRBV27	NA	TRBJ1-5	TGTGCCAGCAGTTTCACAGGGTTTGGTCAGCCCCAGCATTTT	CASSFTGFGQPQHF
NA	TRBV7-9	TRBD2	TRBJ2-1	TGTGCCAGCAGCTCGAGAGCGGGAGCGCCTTCCGATGAGCAGTTCTTC	CASSSRAGAPSDEQFF
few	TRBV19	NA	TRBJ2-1	TGTGCCAGTAGTATCTTCCGGGAGCCATACAATGAGCAGTTCTTC	CASSIFREPYNEQFF
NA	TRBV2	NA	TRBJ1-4	TGTGCCAGCATTCTTGGGCGGAGGGCTACTAATGAAAAACTGTTTTTT	CASILGRRATNEKLFF
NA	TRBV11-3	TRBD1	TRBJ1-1	TGTGCCAGCAGCTTAGTCGCCAGGGGGTACACTGAAGCTTTCTTT	CASSLVARGYTEAFF
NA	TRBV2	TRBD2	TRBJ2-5	TGTGCCAGCACGAGGGGACTAGCGGACCGGGAGACCCAGTACTTC	CASTRGLADRETQYF
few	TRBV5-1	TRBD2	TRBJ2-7	TGCGCCAGCAGCCAAACTCGACTAGCGGGGACAACCTACGAGCAGTACTTC	CASSQTRLAGTTYEQYF
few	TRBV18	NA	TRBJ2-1	TGTGCCAGCTCACCACCTTTTAGTGGGCAAGGTTACAATGAGCAGTTCTTC	CASSPPFSGQGYNEQFF
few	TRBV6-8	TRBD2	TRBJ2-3	TGTGCCAGCAGTGGGCGGGAGTCCACAGATACGCAGTATTTT	CASSGRESTDTQYF
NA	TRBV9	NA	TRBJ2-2	TGTGCCAGCAGCGTAGGCGTTGGGGAGCTGTTTTTT	CASSVGVGELFF
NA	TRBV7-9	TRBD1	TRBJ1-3	TGTGCCAGCAGCAAAAGACAGGGAATTCACCCTCTCTCTGGAAACACCATATATTTT	CASSKRQGIHPLSGNTIYF
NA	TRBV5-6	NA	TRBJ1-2	TGTGCCAGCAGCTTGGGCTCTCTAGGCTACCCCTTC	CASSLGSLGYPF
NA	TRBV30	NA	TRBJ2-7	TGTGCCTGGACCGAAGGGGTGCAGGCGAGCTCCTACGAGCAGTACTTC	CAWTEGVQASSYEQYF
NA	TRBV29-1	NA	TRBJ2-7	TGCAGCGTTGTACAGTCCTACGAGCAGTACTTC	CSVVQSYEQYF
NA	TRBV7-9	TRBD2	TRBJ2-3	TGTTCCAGCAGCTCGACAACCGGGACTACCCCTTTAGGCGATACGCAGTATTTT	CSSSSTTGTTPLGDTQYF
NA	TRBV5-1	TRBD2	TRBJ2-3	TGCGCCAGCAGCTTCACTAGCGGGACCAGAGGAACTAGCACAGATACGCAGTATTTT	CASSFTSGTRGTSTDTQYF
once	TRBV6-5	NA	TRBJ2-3	TGTGCCAGCAGTTATTTCGGGCGGGGCACAGATACGCAGTATTTT	CASSYFGRGTDTQYF
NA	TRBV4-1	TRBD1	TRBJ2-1	TGCGCCAGCAGCTTTCCGGGACAGGGAGGGAATGAGCAGTTCTTC	CASSFPGQGGNEQFF
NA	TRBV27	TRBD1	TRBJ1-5	TGTGCCAGCAGCCCACAGGTCAGGGGGCGGAATCAGCCCCAGCATTTT	CASSPQVRGRNQPQHF
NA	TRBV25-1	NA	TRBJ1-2	TGTGCCAGCAGTGATTCCTTGGGCCCCGTGGGCTACACCTTC	CASSDSLGPVGYTF
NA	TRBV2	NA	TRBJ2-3	TGTGCCAGCAACCCTAGTGCTAGCACAGATACGCAGTATTTT	CASNPSASTDTQYF
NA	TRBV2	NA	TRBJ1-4	TGTGCCAGCACCCAAGACAGGTCTAATGAAAAACTGTTTTTT	CASTQDRSNEKLFF
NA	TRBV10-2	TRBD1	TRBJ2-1	TGCGCCAGCCATACCAGACAGGGGGTTTCCTACAATGAGCAGTTCTTC	CASHTRQGVSYNEQFF
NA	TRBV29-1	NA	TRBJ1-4	TGCAGCGTTGGGGAGGTTTACGAAAAACTGTTTTTT	CSVGEVYEKLFF
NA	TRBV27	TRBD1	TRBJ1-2	TGTGCCAGCAGTTTTAACACAGGGGCGAACTATGGCTACACCTTC	CASSFNTGANYGYTF
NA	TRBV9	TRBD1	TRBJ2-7	TGTGCCAGCAGCCCTACAGGGGCCTCCTACGAGCAGTACTTC	CASSPTGASYEQYF
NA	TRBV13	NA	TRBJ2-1	TGTGCCAGCAGCCCTCAGATGACTCATGAGCAGTTCTTC	CASSPQMTHEQFF
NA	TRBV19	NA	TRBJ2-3	TGTGCCAGTAGTCCGGCCCGACAGGCTACAGATACGCAGTATTTT	CASSPARQATDTQYF
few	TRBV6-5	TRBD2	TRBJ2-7	TGTGCCAGCAGTCTACGGGGGGTCTACGAGCAGTACTTC	CASSLRGVYEQYF
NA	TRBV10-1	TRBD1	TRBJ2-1	TGCGCCAGCAGCCAGGGGGCGGTCAATGAGCAGTTCTTC	CASSQGAVNEQFF
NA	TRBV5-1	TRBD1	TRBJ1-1	TGCGCCAGCAGCACGTCCGGGACAGGGGGCCTAGGCACTGAAGCTTTCTTT	CASSTSGTGGLGTEAFF
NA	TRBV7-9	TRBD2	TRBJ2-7	TGTGCCAGCAGCTTAGAGCGGGGATTCTCCTACGAGCAGTACTTC	CASSLERGFSYEQYF